This T cell receptor beta chain was recovered during a study of T cell responses to AZD1222 COVID-19 vaccine. This clone was seen once. Its antigen remains unidentified. Study observations and caveats: CD4 TCRs linked to vaccination spanned spike, dominating at 160-218 and 743-854.

TCRdb's table, derived via immunoSEQ multiplex PCR, lists solely in-frame clones and lacks some. The profile shows 150,000 or so clones, 92% of them singletons. This clonotype was obtained from an adult who received the AZD1222 COVID-19 vaccine. The sequenced sample was peripheral blood, obtained 28 days after the second AZD1222 dose.

The CDR3 region has the DNA TGTGCCAGCAGCCCTCGCCGGGACAAATCCTACGAGCAGTACTTC. Amino acids: CASSPRRDKSYEQYF. This chain links TRBV9 with TRBJ2-7; D is possibly TRBD1 (6 bases). V was pared by 4 bases and J by 1 base, with 15 bases between. The CDR3 is made up of 15 amino acids. The germline CDR1 and CDR2 sequences are SGDLS and YYNGEE.